This T cell receptor (beta chain) was captured in a study of blood T cell repertoires in COVID-19. Study context: Nucleic acid was either cDNA or gDNA, and it came from T cells, B-cell-depleted T cells, or PBMCs.

Germline assignment: CDR1 WSHSY and CDR2 SAAADI. The CDR3 contains 13 residues. The V end was cut by 4 bases, the J end by 3 bases, with 7 bases between. Original analysis: Quantification of nucleated cells was approximated via reference gene primer amplification. Libraries were prepared by immunoSEQ multiplex PCR; TCRdb keeps only in-frame clonotypes and omits some of them. That table gives V, J and clone size, and the DNA gave D and trimming. The sample has roughly 200,000 clones, around 87% seen once. The sample consisted of peripheral blood. The origin of this receptor is a man aged 35-49 years with active or convalescent COVID-19. This chain links TRBV10-2 with TRBJ1-5, with D possibly TRBD1 on 6 matching bases. The CDR3 reads CASSGTVNQPQHF. CDR3 nucleotide sequence: TGCGCCAGCAGTGGGACAGTCAATCAGCCCCAGCATTTT.